Listed here are 16 T cell receptor beta chains from one sample, sequenced in a study of regulatory T cells in long-lasting Graves disease (dated by TCRdb to 2020 to 2022). This specimen's time point label, interpreted: newly diagnosed GD, antithyroid drugs for less than 3 months. For both TCR sequencing and RNA sequencing, RNA was extracted from PBMCs using TRIzol. Library prep was done by multiplex PCR. The instrument was an Illumina HiSeq 4000. To build TCR beta libraries, CDR3 regions were amplified by Arm-PCR using iRepertoire HTBI primers. TCRdb redid the processing of the public reads, applying fastp at Q25 and MiXCR, and retained in-frame beta chains. Rows merge per CDR3 protein into single entries with the most common DNA and genes. In all, the sample holds roughly 500,000 distinct CDR3 sequences, and roughly 13% of those were seen once. The ten largest make up under 10% of the sample. In addition, the sample was reused for a study of T cells in Graves' hyperthyroidism and ophthalmopathy.

This material consisted of peripheral blood mononuclear cells (PBMCs), taken at new diagnosis, from a patient treated with antithyroid drugs. The receptors derive from a man younger than 45 with Graves disease. Donor details come from another sample of the same person, matched by shared clones.

J is TRBJ2-3 and V is TRBV6-2 or TRBV6-3, with D possibly being TRBD1 (5 bases). The CDR3 is 15 amino acids. Trimming cost V 6 bases and J 5 bases, with 18 bases left between them. Germline V lookup: CDR1 MNHEY, CDR2 SVGEGT. The CDR3 region is CASRSPGIGVDTQYF. The CDR3 nucleotides read TGTGCCAGCAGATCCCCAGGGATCGGAGTAGATACGCAGTATTTT.

This clonotype was detected many times. The chain carries TRBV28 and TRBJ2-2; D not certain. Germline CDR1 reads MDHEN; CDR2 reads SYDVKM. The CDR3 sequence is 16 residues long. V shed 4 bases and J shed 0 bases, with 12 bases lying between them. The CDR3 loop reads CASSSTDLANTGELFF. CDR3 DNA sequence: TGTGCCAGCAGTTCGACTGACCTAGCGAACACCGGGGAGCTGTTTTTT.

This clonotype showed up many times. The rearrangement uses TRBV12-3 or TRBV12-4 and TRBJ2-7, with 10 positions matching TRBD1. Losses at the gene ends were 3 bases for V and 4 bases for J; bases not matched to a gene: 6. The CDR3 contains 15 residues. The CDR3 region is CASSLDRGTLYEQYF. As DNA, the CDR3 is TGTGCCAGCAGTTTGGACAGGGGGACCCTATACGAGCAGTACTTC.

This clonotype was picked up a small number of times. A read error may produce the germline difference seen at one junction end. The chain employs TRBV6-5 and TRBJ1-1; D possibly corresponds to TRBD1 (5 bases). CDR3 length equals 15 residues. Looked up from germline, CDR1 is MNHEY and CDR2 is SVGAGI. CDR3 sequence: CANSSKGLPNTEAFF. The DNA for the CDR3 is TGTGCCAACAGTTCTAAGGGACTACCGAACACTGAAGCTTTCTTT.

The sample holds many counts of this clonotype. The chain carries TRBV7-2 and TRBJ2-7; D remains unclear. Trimming cost V 2 bases and J 3 bases, with 8 bases left between them. CDR3 length equals 13 residues. CDR1 SGHTA and CDR2 FQGNSA come from the germline V gene. CDR3 nucleotides: TGTGCCAGCAGCTTACGCGACATCTACGAGCAGTACTTC. It encodes CASSLRDIYEQYF. Together with reference TRBV7-2 and TRBJ2-7, the CDR3 gives the full variable domain: GAGVSQSPSNKVTEKGKDVELRCDPISGHTALYWYRQSLGQGLEFLIYFQGNSAPDKSGLPSDRFSAERTGGSVSTLTIQRTQQEDSAVYLCASSLRDIYEQYFGPGTRLTVT.

This chain links TRBV6-1 with TRBJ2-1; D assignment may be TRBD1 or TRBD2 (5 bases each). Germline assignment: CDR1 MNHNS and CDR2 SASEGT. V lost 5 bases and J 2 bases, leaving 16 bases between the germline ends. This CDR3 contains 16 residues. The CDR3 loop is CASSNLVGEPYNEQFF. In nucleotides, the CDR3 is TGTGCCAGCAGTAACCTAGTGGGGGAGCCCTACAATGAGCAGTTCTTC.

The chain links TRBV20-1 to TRBJ2-7, with 14 bases matching TRBD2. J lost 5 bases, V lost 0 bases, and 6 bases had no gene match. From germline, CDR1 is DFQATT and CDR2 SNEGSKA (reference sequence). The CDR3 has 16 amino acids. CDR3 in DNA: TGCAGTGCTAGAGAGGGGACTAGCGGGAGAGCCCACGAGCAGTACTTC. It translates to CSAREGTSGRAHEQYF.

This clonotype was seen repeatedly, ten times or more. V is TRBV29-1 and J is TRBJ2-1; D ambiguous. This CDR3 region has 12 residues. Germline lookup yields CDR1 SQVTM and CDR2 ANQGSEA. V lost 3 bases and J 8 bases, leaving 11 bases between the germline ends. CDR3 in DNA: TGCAGCGTTGAGAGTGGAATGCATGAGCAGTTCTTC. As protein: CSVESGMHEQFF.

At least ten counts were recorded for this clonotype. The CDR3 reads CASSTQDRATEAFF. CDR3 bases: TGTGCCAGTAGTACCCAGGACAGGGCCACTGAAGCTTTCTTT. This chain uses TRBV19 with TRBJ1-1, with 8 bases lining up with TRBD1. Per the germline V gene, CDR1 is LNHDA and CDR2 is SQIVND (reference sequence). After removal of 4 bases from V and 4 bases from J, the junction contained 5 bases not matched to a gene. The CDR3 sequence is 14 residues long.

This clonotype was detected ten times or more. This rearrangement joins TRBV7-9 to TRBJ1-1, with D unresolved. CDR1 is SEHNR and CDR2 is FQNEAQ in the germline V gene (reference sequence). The CDR3 has 14 residues. V was trimmed by 1 base and J by 1 base, leaving 7 bases between them. Written as DNA, the CDR3 is TGTGCCAGCAGCTTAGGATTTCAGAACACTGAAGCTTTCTTT. It codes for CASSLGFQNTEAFF.

Only a few counts were recorded for this clonotype. The chain uses TRBV10-3 and TRBJ2-7, with 8 bases that match TRBD1. From germline, CDR1 is ENHRY and CDR2 SYGVKD. The CDR3 runs to 13 residues. V shed 2 bases and J 5 bases; nucleotides not matched to a gene: 2. The chain's CDR3 is CAISERTGNEQYF. CDR3 sequence (DNA): TGTGCCATCAGTGAGAGGACAGGGAACGAGCAGTACTTC.

The rearrangement uses TRBV6-2 or TRBV6-3 and TRBJ1-1, with D unclear. Germline V gene lookup returns CDR1 MNHEY and CDR2 SVGEGT. This CDR3 comprises 16 residues. The germline V and J ends were trimmed by 1 base and 1 base, with 13 bases remaining between them. CDR3 residues: CASSYFPLPGNTEAFF. The CDR3 nucleotides read TGTGCCAGCAGTTACTTCCCTCTCCCCGGGAACACTGAAGCTTTCTTT.

For this clonotype: This could be a read error, since a much larger clone is one nucleotide away. A read error is likely, as this CDR3 ends without the conserved phenylalanine or tryptophan. The chain combines TRBV7-9 with TRBJ2-1; 12 bases are a match to TRBD2. The CDR3 has 15 amino acids. Per the germline V gene, CDR1 is SEHNR and CDR2 is FQNEAQ (reference sequence). J was trimmed by 9 bases and V by 1 base; bases with no gene match: 4. Here the CDR3 DNA reads TGTGCCAGCAGCTTAGTACTAGCGGGAGGTCTTGAGCAGTTCTCC. It translates to CASSLVLAGGLEQFS.

The chain is built from TRBV20-1 and TRBJ2-1; 13 bases are shared with TRBD2. CDR3 length: 13 residues. The trim removed 3 bases at V and 14 bases at J, leaving 7 bases unmatched. Per the germline V gene, CDR1 is DFQATT and CDR2 is SNEGSKA (reference sequence). The CDR3 sequence is CSARPGTSGIEFF. As DNA, the CDR3 is TGCAGTGCTAGGCCCGGGACTAGCGGGATTGAGTTCTTC.

Many counts were recorded for this clonotype. J is TRBJ1-2 and V is TRBV6-5; D remains ambiguous. Germline assignment: CDR1 MNHEY and CDR2 SVGAGI. The V end was cut by 0 bases, the J end by 8 bases, with 16 bases between. CDR3 length: 15 residues. CDR3 protein: CASSYSVDGIRGYTF. CDR3 coding DNA: TGTGCCAGCAGTTACTCCGTCGACGGCATCCGGGGCTACACCTTC.

In this sample, this clonotype turned up many times. V usage is TRBV19 and J usage is TRBJ2-7; either TRBD1 or TRBD2 may supply D (5 bases each). CDR3 length: 14 residues. V was pared by 6 bases and J by 5 bases, with 17 bases between. Germline loops: CDR1 LNHDA, CDR2 SQIVND (reference sequence). CDR3 bases: TGTGCCAGTAGCCGTGGGGACGTAAAAAACGAGCAGTACTTC. Translated: CASSRGDVKNEQYF.